This T cell receptor (beta chain) was sequenced for a study of T-cell memory formation after mild COVID-19 (dated by TCRdb to the early 2020s). Regarding the research as a whole: TCR sequence clusters from the two donors were found to be largely donor specific. Two young, previously healthy adult volunteers, one female and one male, were included in the cohort. In two donors, T-cell clones that expanded and contracted after mild COVID-19 were tracked by sequencing TCRalpha and TCRbeta repertoires over time. Study-wide conclusions, independent of this receptor: The study included only a couple of mild cases, and larger cohorts that include severe cases with pre-infection samples were judged to be necessary. The detection of some responding clones in pre-infection memory suggests that pre-existing cross-reactive memory T cells joined the SARS-CoV-2 response. Contracting CD4+ clones turned up mainly in the CM and EM memory subsets, whereas EMRA was where CD8+ clones were enriched. Whether the second-wave clones peaking on day 37 were SARS-CoV-2 specific was not confirmed. From day 15 to 85, contracting clones showed balanced CD4/CD8 phenotypes, whereas a second wave of clones that expanded from day 15 to 37 leaned towards CD4+.

Sequencing instrument: Illumina NovaSeq 6000. TCRalpha and TCRbeta cDNA libraries were built by 5'RACE with constant-segment primers, adding sample barcodes and unique molecular identifiers. Trizol reagent was used to extract RNA from every sample. The libraries were amplified in two PCR steps, and the second step added a second sample barcode and Illumina TruSeq adapters. Libraries were sequenced on an Illumina NovaSeq with 2 x 150 bp paired-end reads. The authors processed their data as follows. The reads were demultiplexed and collapsed into UMI-guided consensus sequences using migec v1.2.7. Using mixcr v2.1.11, UMI consensuses were aligned to TRA and TRB V and J templates and then assembled into clonotypes. Clonotypes were classified as expanded or contracted when called significant by both edgeR and NoisET, with noise models trained on biological replicates. For edgeR calls, a false discovery rate-adjusted p below 0.01 and a log2 fold-change threshold of 1 were applied. As an exploratory analysis of dynamics, PCA with hierarchical clustering was applied to max-normalized trajectories of the 1000 most abundant clonotypes. Separately sequenced CD4+ and CD8+ repertoires were used to assign a CD4 or CD8 phenotype to each responding clone. TCRdb took the public reads, trimmed them with fastp at Q25, ran MiXCR for clone calling and kept in-frame beta chains. Every distinct CDR3 protein forms one entry, paired with its most common genes and DNA. None of the V and J calls come from the authors' own analysis; TCRdb made them. Across this sample there are a few hundred thousand distinct CDR3 sequences, with 20% to 25% seen only once. Jointly, the top ten make up roughly an eighth of the sample.

This clonotype was found a few times. Its antigen is currently not known. Base qualities are not at hand, and no much larger clone is one base apart. CDR1 and CDR2 are read off the germline V gene as SGHTA and FQGNSA. The CDR3 runs 15 amino acids, cysteine and phenylalanine included. Only the CDR3 region is kept as DNA, spanning 45 bases read in frame from base 1. Cut back by 5 bases and 2 bases, the V and J ends lie 14 bases apart. Ficoll-Paque density gradient centrifugation was the method used to isolate PBMCs. Sample: PBMCs or a T cell subset sorted from them (not recorded which). The TCR comes from an adult woman who had mild COVID-19 (a few samples of this study predate the infection). The sample titles of this study are shuffled in the database, so cell type and time point are left out; the donor was told from shared clones. The sequence links TRBV7-2 to TRBJ2-3, with a tentative D gene TRBD1 over 5 matching bases. The CDR3 reads as follows: CASSGKGVFTDTQYF. The DNA sequence reads TGTGCCAGCAGCGGCAAAGGGGTTTTCACAGATACGCAGTATTTT. Reference TRBV7-2 and TRBJ2-3 proteins supply the regions before and after the CDR3; the full variable domain is: GAGVSQSPSNKVTEKGKDVELRCDPISGHTALYWYRQSLGQGLEFLIYFQGNSAPDKSGLPSDRFSAERTGGSVSTLTIQRTQQEDSAVYLCASSGKGVFTDTQYFGPGTRLTVL.